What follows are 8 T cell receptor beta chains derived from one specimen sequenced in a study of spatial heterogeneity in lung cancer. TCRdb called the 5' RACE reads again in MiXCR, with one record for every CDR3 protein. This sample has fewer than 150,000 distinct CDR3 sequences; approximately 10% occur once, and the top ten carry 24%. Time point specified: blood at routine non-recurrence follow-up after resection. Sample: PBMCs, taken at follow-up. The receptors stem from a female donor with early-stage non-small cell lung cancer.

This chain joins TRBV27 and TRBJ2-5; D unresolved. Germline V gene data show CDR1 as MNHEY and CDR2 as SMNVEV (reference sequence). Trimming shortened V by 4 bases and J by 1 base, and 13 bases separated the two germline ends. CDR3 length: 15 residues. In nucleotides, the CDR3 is TGTGCCAGCAGTTCCTGGGCGGCAGGCCAAGAGACCCAGTACTTC. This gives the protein CASSSWAAGQETQYF.

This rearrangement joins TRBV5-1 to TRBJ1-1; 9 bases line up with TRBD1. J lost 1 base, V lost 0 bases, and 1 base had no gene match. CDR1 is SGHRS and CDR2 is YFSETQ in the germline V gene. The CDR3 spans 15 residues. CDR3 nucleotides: TGCGCCAGCAGCTTGGAGGGACAGGGGAACACTGAAGCTTTCTTT. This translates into CASSLEGQGNTEAFF.

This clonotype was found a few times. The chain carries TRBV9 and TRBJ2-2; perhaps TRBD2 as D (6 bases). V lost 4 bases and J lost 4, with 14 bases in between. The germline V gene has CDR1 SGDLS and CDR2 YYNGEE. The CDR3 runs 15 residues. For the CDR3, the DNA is TGTGCCAGCAGCCCAGGCGTGGGGGGCACCGGGGAGCTGTTTTTT. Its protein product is CASSPGVGGTGELFF. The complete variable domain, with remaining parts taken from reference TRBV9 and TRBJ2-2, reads DSGVTQTPKHLITATGQRVTLRCSPRSGDLSVYWYQQSLDQGLQFLIQYYNGEERAKGNILERFSAQQFPDLHSELNLSSLELGDSALYFCASSPGVGGTGELFFGEGSRLTVL.

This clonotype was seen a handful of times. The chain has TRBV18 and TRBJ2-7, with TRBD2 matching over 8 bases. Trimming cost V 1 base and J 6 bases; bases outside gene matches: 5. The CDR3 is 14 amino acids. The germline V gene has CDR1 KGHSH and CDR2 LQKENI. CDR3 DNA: TGTGCCAGCTCACCACGAAGCGGGAGTCCCGAGCAGTACGTC. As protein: CASSPRSGSPEQYV.

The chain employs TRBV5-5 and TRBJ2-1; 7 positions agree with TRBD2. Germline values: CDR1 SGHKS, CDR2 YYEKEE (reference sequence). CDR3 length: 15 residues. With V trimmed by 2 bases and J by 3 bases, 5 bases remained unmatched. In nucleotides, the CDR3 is TGTGCCAGCAGCTTTCTCCTAGCGGACTACAATGAGCAGTTCTTC. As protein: CASSFLLADYNEQFF.

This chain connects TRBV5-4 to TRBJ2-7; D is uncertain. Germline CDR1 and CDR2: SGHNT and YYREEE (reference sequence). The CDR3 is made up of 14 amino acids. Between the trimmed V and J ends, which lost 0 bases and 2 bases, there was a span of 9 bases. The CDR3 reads CASSLGMSTYEQYV. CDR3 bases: TGTGCCAGCAGCTTGGGAATGTCGACCTACGAGCAGTACGTC.

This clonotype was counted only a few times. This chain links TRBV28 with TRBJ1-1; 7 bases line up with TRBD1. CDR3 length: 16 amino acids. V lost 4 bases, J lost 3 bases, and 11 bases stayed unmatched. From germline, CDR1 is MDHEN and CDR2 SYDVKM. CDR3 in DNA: TGTGCCAGCAGTTCAGGGGGGCCGCTTTGGGACACTGAAGCTTTCTTT. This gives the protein CASSSGGPLWDTEAFF. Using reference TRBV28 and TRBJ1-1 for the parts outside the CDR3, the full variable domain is DVKVTQSSRYLVKRTGEKVFLECVQDMDHENMFWYRQDPGLGLRLIYFSYDVKMKEKGDIPEGYSVSREKKERFSLILESASTNQTSMYLCASSSGGPLWDTEAFFGQGTRLTVV.

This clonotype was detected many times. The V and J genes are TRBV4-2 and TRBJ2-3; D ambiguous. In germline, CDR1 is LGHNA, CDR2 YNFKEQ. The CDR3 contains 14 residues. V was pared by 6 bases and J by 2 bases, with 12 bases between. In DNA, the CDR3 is TGTGCCAGCAGTCTCACCCCCGTCACAGATACGCAGTATTTT. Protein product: CASSLTPVTDTQYF.